Sequencing of this TCR beta chain was carried out in a study of OX40 agonist ivuxolimab in advanced cancers. Across the study: Participants, 82.7% male, averaged around 60 years of age, ranging from about 20 to 80. General study results and limits: Nonresponders included some who also had low normalized T-cell clonal expansion. Specificity for antigen went undetermined in the expanded peripheral T cells.

Germline lookup yields CDR1 SGHAT and CDR2 FQNNGV. Trimming cost V 1 base and J 6 bases; bases outside gene matches: 10. The CDR3 extends over 17 amino acids. Points on this clone: The antigen remains unidentified.

The repertoire was sequenced with immunoSEQ multiplex PCR; TCRdb's copy has only in-frame clones and lacks some. The table shows some 150,000 clones, with about 93% occurring only once. This clonotype was sampled from an adult with an advanced solid tumor such as melanoma, head and neck, liver or kidney cancer. The chain carries TRBV11-2 and TRBJ2-2; TRBD1 matches at 8 bases. Sequencing was performed on CD4+ or CD8+ T cells sorted from blood, taken in a trial of the OX40 agonist ivuxolimab. CDR3 nucleotide sequence: TGTGCCAGCAGCTTAGGCCCACAGGGGGTCGGGTCCGGGGAGCTGTTTTTT. Translating gives CASSLGPQGVGSGELFF.